These T cell receptor beta chains were read from a single sample in a study of shared T cell receptors in the human thymus. The method was immunoSEQ multiplex PCR; TCRdb's version includes in-frame clones alone and lacks a portion of them. The sample includes hundreds of thousands of clones, 87% of them seen just once. The same sample was also studied in work on human thymus T cells.

Sequenced material: thymocytes. The receptor source for this set is a boy under two years old with a congenital heart defect. CDR3s include the opening cysteine and the closing phenylalanine or tryptophan. Fields, in order: clone size, D gene, CDR3 length, V gene, J gene, CDR3 DNA, CDR3 protein. The D gene is left open where the match is weak. Clone size is shown for a subset of rows, as once, few, many or a class of expanded clone.

clone size: -; D gene: TRBD1; CDR3 length: 12; V gene: TRBV30; J gene: TRBJ2-1; CDR3 DNA: TGTGCCTGCCGGACAGGGGGCGATGAGCAGTTCTTC; CDR3 protein: CACRTGGDEQFF
clone size: -; D gene: -; CDR3 length: 16; V gene: TRBV5-1; J gene: TRBJ1-6; CDR3 DNA: TGCGCCAGCAGCTTGGACAGGGCAGCCTATAATTCACCCCTCCACTTT; CDR3 protein: CASSLDRAAYNSPLHF
clone size: once; D gene: TRBD1; CDR3 length: 11; V gene: TRBV29-1; J gene: TRBJ2-1; CDR3 DNA: TGCAGCGTCCTAACAGGGGGCTCCCAGTTCTTC; CDR3 protein: CSVLTGGSQFF
clone size: -; D gene: TRBD1; CDR3 length: 14; V gene: TRBV30; J gene: TRBJ1-1; CDR3 DNA: TGTGCCGCCTCAGGACAGGCTGAGAACACTGAAGCTTTCTTT; CDR3 protein: CAASGQAENTEAFF
clone size: -; D gene: TRBD1; CDR3 length: 16; V gene: TRBV5-1; J gene: TRBJ2-1; CDR3 DNA: TGCGCCAGCAGCTTTGCTAATGGACAGGTTGAAGGTGAGCAGTTCTTC; CDR3 protein: CASSFANGQVEGEQFF
clone size: once; D gene: -; CDR3 length: 16; V gene: TRBV15; J gene: TRBJ2-7; CDR3 DNA: TGTGCCACCAGCAGAGACGGGGTTAGCGACTCCTACGAGCAGTACTTC; CDR3 protein: CATSRDGVSDSYEQYF
clone size: -; D gene: TRBD1; CDR3 length: 15; V gene: TRBV5-1; J gene: TRBJ1-1; CDR3 DNA: TGCGCCAGCAGCTTGGGGGACAGGGGGCCCACTGAAGCTTTCTTT; CDR3 protein: CASSLGDRGPTEAFF
clone size: few; D gene: -; CDR3 length: 17; V gene: TRBV5-1; J gene: TRBJ2-1; CDR3 DNA: TGCGCCAGCAGCTTGGTAGGTGCGGGGGCCTCCTACAATGAGCAGTTCTTC; CDR3 protein: CASSLVGAGASYNEQFF
clone size: -; D gene: -; CDR3 length: 16; V gene: TRBV5-1; J gene: TRBJ2-7; CDR3 DNA: TGCGCCAGCAGCTTGGAGGGACAGCGGGAGAAATACGAGCAGTACTTC; CDR3 protein: CASSLEGQREKYEQYF
clone size: -; D gene: -; CDR3 length: 12; V gene: TRBV10-3; J gene: TRBJ2-3; CDR3 DNA: TGTGCCATCAGATCTAGCACAGATACGCAGTATTTT; CDR3 protein: CAIRSSTDTQYF
clone size: -; D gene: -; CDR3 length: 15; V gene: TRBV21-1; J gene: TRBJ2-5; CDR3 DNA: TGTGCCAGCAGCAAAGATAGGGACACCAGGGAGACCCAGTACTTC; CDR3 protein: CASSKDRDTRETQYF
clone size: -; D gene: TRBD2; CDR3 length: 17; V gene: TRBV27; J gene: TRBJ2-1; CDR3 DNA: TGTGCCAGCAGTCGAAATAGCGGGAGGGTACTCTACAATGAGCAGTTCTTC; CDR3 protein: CASSRNSGRVLYNEQFF
clone size: -; D gene: -; CDR3 length: 16; V gene: TRBV5-1; J gene: TRBJ1-5; CDR3 DNA: TGCGCCAGCAGCCCGGACGGGGTTAGGGGCAATCAGCCCCAGCATTTT; CDR3 protein: CASSPDGVRGNQPQHF
clone size: -; D gene: TRBD1; CDR3 length: 13; V gene: TRBV29-1; J gene: TRBJ2-1; CDR3 DNA: TGCAGCGTTTACAGGGGTCCGTACAATGAGCAGTTCTTC; CDR3 protein: CSVYRGPYNEQFF
clone size: -; D gene: -; CDR3 length: 13; V gene: TRBV19; J gene: TRBJ1-1; CDR3 DNA: TGTGCCAGTAGTATGGGTGACGGGGCTGAAGCTTTCTTT; CDR3 protein: CASSMGDGAEAFF
clone size: -; D gene: -; CDR3 length: 13; V gene: TRBV6-5; J gene: TRBJ2-1; CDR3 DNA: TGTGCCAGCAGTCTCAATGGACTAAATGAGCAGTTCTTC; CDR3 protein: CASSLNGLNEQFF
clone size: -; D gene: -; CDR3 length: 13; V gene: TRBV5-1; J gene: TRBJ2-7; CDR3 DNA: TGCGCCAGCAGCTTTCGGGGGAGCTACGAGCAGTACTTC; CDR3 protein: CASSFRGSYEQYF
clone size: -; D gene: -; CDR3 length: 16; V gene: TRBV29-1; J gene: TRBJ2-2; CDR3 DNA: TGCAGCTACCGTCGCCCCCGTACAGGGCGCACCGGGGAGCTGTTTTTT; CDR3 protein: CSYRRPRTGRTGELFF
clone size: -; D gene: TRBD2; CDR3 length: 16; V gene: TRBV14; J gene: TRBJ2-2; CDR3 DNA: TGTGCCAGCAGCCAAGTAGCGGGGGTACGCACCGGGGAGCTGTTTTTT; CDR3 protein: CASSQVAGVRTGELFF
clone size: -; D gene: -; CDR3 length: 18; V gene: TRBV4-1; J gene: TRBJ1-1; CDR3 DNA: TGCGCCAGCAGCCAAGAGAGGGCCACAGGGTTCCCGAACACTGAAGCTTTCTTT; CDR3 protein: CASSQERATGFPNTEAFF
clone size: -; D gene: TRBD2; CDR3 length: 16; V gene: TRBV7-2; J gene: TRBJ2-2; CDR3 DNA: TGTGCCAGCAGCGGTGGACTAGCGGGAAACACCGGGGAGCTGTTTTTT; CDR3 protein: CASSGGLAGNTGELFF
clone size: few; D gene: TRBD1; CDR3 length: 14; V gene: TRBV5-6; J gene: TRBJ1-2; CDR3 DNA: TGTGCCAGCAGCCAAACGACAGGGTCGAGTGGCTACACCTTC; CDR3 protein: CASSQTTGSSGYTF
clone size: -; D gene: TRBD1; CDR3 length: 16; V gene: TRBV4-2; J gene: TRBJ2-7; CDR3 DNA: TGTGCCAGCAGCCAGAATGGAGCGGACAGGACCTACGAGCAGTACTTC; CDR3 protein: CASSQNGADRTYEQYF
clone size: -; D gene: -; CDR3 length: 14; V gene: TRBV9; J gene: TRBJ1-4; CDR3 DNA: TGTGCCAGCAGCGCCGAGTACCTAAATGAAAAACTGTTTTTT; CDR3 protein: CASSAEYLNEKLFF
clone size: -; D gene: -; CDR3 length: 17; V gene: TRBV5-1; J gene: TRBJ1-3; CDR3 DNA: TGCGCCAGCAGCTTCTCGGGGAGACTACCCTCTGGAAACACCATATATTTT; CDR3 protein: CASSFSGRLPSGNTIYF
clone size: once; D gene: -; CDR3 length: 17; V gene: TRBV4-1; J gene: TRBJ1-6; CDR3 DNA: TGCGCCAGCAGCCAAGGCTTCCGGGAATCTCATAATTCACCCCTCCACTTT; CDR3 protein: CASSQGFRESHNSPLHF
clone size: -; D gene: -; CDR3 length: 12; V gene: TRBV7-9; J gene: TRBJ2-2; CDR3 DNA: TGTGCCAGCAGCCCTAACACCGGGGAGCTGTTTTTT; CDR3 protein: CASSPNTGELFF
clone size: few; D gene: -; CDR3 length: 22; V gene: TRBV10-2; J gene: TRBJ1-5; CDR3 DNA: TGCGCCAGCAGTGAGTGGAATGACAGATCCGTCCTTCCCCCTTATAGCAATCAGCCCCAGCATTTT; CDR3 protein: CASSEWNDRSVLPPYSNQPQHF
clone size: -; D gene: -; CDR3 length: 14; V gene: TRBV5-1; J gene: TRBJ2-3; CDR3 DNA: TGCGCCAGCAGCTTTCAGGATGGCACAGATACGCAGTATTTT; CDR3 protein: CASSFQDGTDTQYF
clone size: -; D gene: -; CDR3 length: 14; V gene: TRBV28; J gene: TRBJ2-1; CDR3 DNA: TGTGCCAGCAGTCCCCTAGCTGCCTACAATGAGCAGTTCTTC; CDR3 protein: CASSPLAAYNEQFF
clone size: -; D gene: -; CDR3 length: 16; V gene: TRBV19; J gene: TRBJ1-2; CDR3 DNA: TGTGCCAGTAGTATGCTGAGCCATTTCCTTAACTATGGCTACACCTTC; CDR3 protein: CASSMLSHFLNYGYTF
clone size: few; D gene: TRBD2; CDR3 length: 17; V gene: TRBV5-6; J gene: TRBJ2-1; CDR3 DNA: TGTGCCAGCAGCTTTATAGTCAGCGGGAGGAGGTACAATGAGCAGTTCTTC; CDR3 protein: CASSFIVSGRRYNEQFF
clone size: -; D gene: -; CDR3 length: 14; V gene: TRBV30; J gene: TRBJ2-7; CDR3 DNA: TGTGCCTGGAGTGTACTAAGGGGACACTACGAGCAGTACTTC; CDR3 protein: CAWSVLRGHYEQYF
clone size: -; D gene: -; CDR3 length: 12; V gene: TRBV7-2; J gene: TRBJ2-7; CDR3 DNA: TGTGCCTCAGGGACTCGACCTTACGAGCAGTACTTC; CDR3 protein: CASGTRPYEQYF
clone size: -; D gene: -; CDR3 length: 14; V gene: TRBV2; J gene: TRBJ1-5; CDR3 DNA: TGTGCCAGCACCCTCGACAGAGGGGGACAGCCCCAGCATTTT; CDR3 protein: CASTLDRGGQPQHF